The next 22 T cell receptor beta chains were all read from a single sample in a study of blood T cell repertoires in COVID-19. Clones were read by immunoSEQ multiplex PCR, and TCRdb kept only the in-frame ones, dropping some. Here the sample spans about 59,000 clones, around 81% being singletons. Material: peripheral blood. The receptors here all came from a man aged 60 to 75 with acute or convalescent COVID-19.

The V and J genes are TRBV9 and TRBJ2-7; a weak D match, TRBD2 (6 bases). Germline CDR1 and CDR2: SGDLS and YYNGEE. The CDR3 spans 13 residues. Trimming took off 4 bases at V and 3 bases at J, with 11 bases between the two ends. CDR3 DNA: TGTGCCAGCAGCCGGGACTCGGGCTACGAGCAGTACTTC. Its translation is CASSRDSGYEQYF.

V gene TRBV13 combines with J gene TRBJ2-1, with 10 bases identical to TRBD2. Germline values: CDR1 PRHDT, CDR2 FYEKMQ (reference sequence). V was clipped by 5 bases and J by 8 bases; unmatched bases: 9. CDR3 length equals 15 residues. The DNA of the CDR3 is TGTGCCAGCAGCCCTTCAGCGGGGGGGCCGCATGAGCAGTTCTTC. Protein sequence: CASSPSAGGPHEQFF. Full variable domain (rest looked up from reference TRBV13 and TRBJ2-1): AAGVIQSPRHLIKEKRETATLKCYPIPRHDTVYWYQQGPGQDPQFLISFYEKMQSDKGSIPDRFSAQQFSDYHSELNMSSLELGDSALYFCASSPSAGGPHEQFFGPGTRLTVL.

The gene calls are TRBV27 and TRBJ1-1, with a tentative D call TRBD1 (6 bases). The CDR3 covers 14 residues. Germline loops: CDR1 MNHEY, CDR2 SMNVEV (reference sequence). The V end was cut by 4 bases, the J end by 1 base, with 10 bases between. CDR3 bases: TGTGCCAGCAGTTCCTTGGGGGCGAACACTGAAGCTTTCTTT. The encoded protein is CASSSLGANTEAFF.

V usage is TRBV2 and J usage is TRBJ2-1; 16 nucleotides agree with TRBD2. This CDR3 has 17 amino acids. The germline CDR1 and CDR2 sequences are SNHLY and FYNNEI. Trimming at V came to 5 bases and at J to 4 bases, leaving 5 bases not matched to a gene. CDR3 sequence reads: CASSPGLAGGGYNEQFF. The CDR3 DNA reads TGTGCCAGCAGTCCGGGACTAGCGGGGGGGGGATACAATGAGCAGTTCTTC.

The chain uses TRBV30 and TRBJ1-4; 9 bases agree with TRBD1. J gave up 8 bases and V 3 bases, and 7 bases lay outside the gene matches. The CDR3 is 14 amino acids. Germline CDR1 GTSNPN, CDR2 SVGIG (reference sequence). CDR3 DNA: TGTGCCTGGAGCCGGGACAGGGCACGGGAAAAACTGTTTTTT. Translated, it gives CAWSRDRAREKLFF.

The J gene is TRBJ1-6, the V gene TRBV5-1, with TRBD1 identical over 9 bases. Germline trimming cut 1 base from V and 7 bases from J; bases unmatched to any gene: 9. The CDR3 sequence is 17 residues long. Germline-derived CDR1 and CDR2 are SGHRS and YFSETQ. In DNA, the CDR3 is TGCGCCAGCAGCTTGATGCTTTCCGGGACAGGGAATTCACCCCTCCACTTT. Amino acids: CASSLMLSGTGNSPLHF.

The CDR3 protein is CASNTRQGNQPQHF. The DNA for the CDR3 is TGTGCCAGCAACACCCGACAGGGTAATCAGCCCCAGCATTTT. The chain carries TRBV7-8 and TRBJ1-5; 7 bases are a match to TRBD1. Germline values: CDR1 SGHVS, CDR2 FQNEAQ. The CDR3 has 14 residues. Trimming removed 7 bases from V and 4 bases from J; junction bases left unmatched: 7.

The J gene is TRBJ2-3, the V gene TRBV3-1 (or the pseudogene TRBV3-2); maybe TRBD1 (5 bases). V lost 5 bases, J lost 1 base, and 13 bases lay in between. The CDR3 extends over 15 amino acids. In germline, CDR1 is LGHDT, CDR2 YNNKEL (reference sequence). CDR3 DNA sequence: TGTGCCAGCAGCTCTCGACAGCTTCGCACAGATACGCAGTATTTT. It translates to CASSSRQLRTDTQYF.

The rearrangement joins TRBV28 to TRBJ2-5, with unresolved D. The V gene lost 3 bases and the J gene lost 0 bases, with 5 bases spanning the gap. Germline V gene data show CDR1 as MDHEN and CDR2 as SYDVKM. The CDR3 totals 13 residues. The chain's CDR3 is CASSFQYQETQYF. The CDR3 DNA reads TGTGCCAGCAGTTTCCAGTACCAAGAGACCCAGTACTTC.

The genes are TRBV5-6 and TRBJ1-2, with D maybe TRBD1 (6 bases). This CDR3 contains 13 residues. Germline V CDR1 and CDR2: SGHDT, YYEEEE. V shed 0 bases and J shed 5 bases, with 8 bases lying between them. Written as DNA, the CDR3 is TGTGCCAGCAGCTTGGACAGGGAGTATGGCTACACCTTC. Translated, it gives CASSLDREYGYTF. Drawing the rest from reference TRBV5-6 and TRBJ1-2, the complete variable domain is DAGVTQSPTHLIKTRGQQVTLRCSPKSGHDTVSWYQQALGQGPQFIFQYYEEEERQRGNFPDRFSGHQFPNYSSELNVNALLLGDSALYLCASSLDREYGYTFGSGTRLTVV.

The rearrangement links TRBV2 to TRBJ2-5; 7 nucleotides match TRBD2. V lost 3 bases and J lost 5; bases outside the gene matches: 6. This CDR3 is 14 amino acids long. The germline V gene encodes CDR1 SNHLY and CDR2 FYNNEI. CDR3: CASSDENGGETQYF. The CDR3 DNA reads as TGTGCCAGCAGTGATGAAAACGGGGGGGAGACCCAGTACTTC.

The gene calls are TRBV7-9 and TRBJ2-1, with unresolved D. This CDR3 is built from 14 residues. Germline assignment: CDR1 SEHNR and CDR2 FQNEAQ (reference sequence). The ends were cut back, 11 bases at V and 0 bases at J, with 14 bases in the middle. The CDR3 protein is CAPRDLSSYNEQFF. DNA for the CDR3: TGTGCCCCCCGTGATCTGAGCTCCTACAATGAGCAGTTCTTC. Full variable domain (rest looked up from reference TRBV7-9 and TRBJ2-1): DTGVSQNPRHKITKRGQNVTFRCDPISEHNRLYWYRQTLGQGPEFLTYFQNEAQLEKSRLLSDRFSAERPKGSFSTLEIQRTEQGDSAMYLCAPRDLSSYNEQFFGPGTRLTVL.

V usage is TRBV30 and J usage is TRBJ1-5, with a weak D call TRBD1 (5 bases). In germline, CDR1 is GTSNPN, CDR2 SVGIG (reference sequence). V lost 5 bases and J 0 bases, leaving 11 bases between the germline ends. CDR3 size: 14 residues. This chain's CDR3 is CAWQPGNSNQPQHF. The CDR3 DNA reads TGTGCCTGGCAACCAGGGAATAGCAATCAGCCCCAGCATTTT.

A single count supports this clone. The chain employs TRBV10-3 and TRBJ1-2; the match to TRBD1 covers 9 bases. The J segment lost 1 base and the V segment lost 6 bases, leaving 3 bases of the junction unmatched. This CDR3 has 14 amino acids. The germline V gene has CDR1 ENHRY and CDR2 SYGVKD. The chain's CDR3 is CAISGTGLNYGYTF. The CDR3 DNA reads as TGTGCCATCAGCGGGACAGGGCTTAACTATGGCTACACCTTC.

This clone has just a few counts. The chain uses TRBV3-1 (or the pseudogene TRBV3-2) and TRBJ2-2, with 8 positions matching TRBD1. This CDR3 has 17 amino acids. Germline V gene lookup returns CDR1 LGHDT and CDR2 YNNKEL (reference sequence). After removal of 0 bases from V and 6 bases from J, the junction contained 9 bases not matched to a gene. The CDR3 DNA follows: TGTGCCAGCAGCCAAGATAAGGCAACAGGGGGGCCCGGGGAGCTGTTTTTT. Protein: CASSQDKATGGPGELFF.

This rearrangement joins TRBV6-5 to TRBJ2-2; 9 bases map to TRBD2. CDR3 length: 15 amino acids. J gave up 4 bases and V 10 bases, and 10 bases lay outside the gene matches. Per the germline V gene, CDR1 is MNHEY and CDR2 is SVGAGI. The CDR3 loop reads CATSMGTSRTGELFF. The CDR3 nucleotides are TGTGCCACCTCCATGGGGACTAGCCGCACCGGGGAGCTGTTTTTT.

The CDR3 loop is CASSSGTRHTEAFF. The CDR3 DNA reads TGTGCCAGCAGCTCCGGGACACGCCACACTGAAGCTTTCTTT. The genes are TRBV7-2 and TRBJ1-1; tentative D call: TRBD1 (6 bases). The CDR3 is 14 amino acids. V lost 4 bases and J 3 bases, leaving 12 bases between the germline ends. The germline V gene has CDR1 SGHTA and CDR2 FQGNSA. Based on the CDR3 plus reference TRBV7-2 and TRBJ1-1, the full variable domain is GAGVSQSPSNKVTEKGKDVELRCDPISGHTALYWYRQSLGQGLEFLIYFQGNSAPDKSGLPSDRFSAERTGGSVSTLTIQRTQQEDSAVYLCASSSGTRHTEAFFGQGTRLTVV.

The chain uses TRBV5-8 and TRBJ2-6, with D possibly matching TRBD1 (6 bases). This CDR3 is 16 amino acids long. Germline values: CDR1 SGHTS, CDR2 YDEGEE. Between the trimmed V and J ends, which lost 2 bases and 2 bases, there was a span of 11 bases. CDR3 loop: CASSLKYRAGANVLTF. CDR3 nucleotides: TGTGCCAGCAGCTTAAAGTACAGGGCTGGGGCCAACGTCCTGACTTTC.

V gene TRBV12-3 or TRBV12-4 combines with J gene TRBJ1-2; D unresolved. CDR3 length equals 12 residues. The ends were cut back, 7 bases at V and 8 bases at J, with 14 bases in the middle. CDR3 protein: CASTERQRGYTF. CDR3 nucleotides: TGTGCCAGCACCGAACGACAACGGGGCTACACCTTC.

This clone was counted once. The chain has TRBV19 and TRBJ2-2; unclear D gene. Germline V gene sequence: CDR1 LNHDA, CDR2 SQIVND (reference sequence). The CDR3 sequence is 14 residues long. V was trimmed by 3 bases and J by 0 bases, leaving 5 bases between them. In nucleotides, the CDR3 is TGTGCCAGTAGTATCGGGTCGAACACCGGGGAGCTGTTTTTT. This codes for CASSIGSNTGELFF.

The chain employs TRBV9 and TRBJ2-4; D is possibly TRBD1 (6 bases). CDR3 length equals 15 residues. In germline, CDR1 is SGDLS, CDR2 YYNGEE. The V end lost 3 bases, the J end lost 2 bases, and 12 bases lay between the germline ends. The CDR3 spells CASSAAGEPKNIQYF. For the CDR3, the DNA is TGTGCCAGCAGCGCAGCAGGGGAACCCAAAAACATTCAGTACTTC.

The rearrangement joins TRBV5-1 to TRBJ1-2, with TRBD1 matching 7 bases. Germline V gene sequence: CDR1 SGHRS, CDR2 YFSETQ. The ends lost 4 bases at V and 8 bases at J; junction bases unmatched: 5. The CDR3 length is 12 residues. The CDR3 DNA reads TGCGCCAGCAGCGTCGACAGGGACGGCTACACCTTC. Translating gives CASSVDRDGYTF.